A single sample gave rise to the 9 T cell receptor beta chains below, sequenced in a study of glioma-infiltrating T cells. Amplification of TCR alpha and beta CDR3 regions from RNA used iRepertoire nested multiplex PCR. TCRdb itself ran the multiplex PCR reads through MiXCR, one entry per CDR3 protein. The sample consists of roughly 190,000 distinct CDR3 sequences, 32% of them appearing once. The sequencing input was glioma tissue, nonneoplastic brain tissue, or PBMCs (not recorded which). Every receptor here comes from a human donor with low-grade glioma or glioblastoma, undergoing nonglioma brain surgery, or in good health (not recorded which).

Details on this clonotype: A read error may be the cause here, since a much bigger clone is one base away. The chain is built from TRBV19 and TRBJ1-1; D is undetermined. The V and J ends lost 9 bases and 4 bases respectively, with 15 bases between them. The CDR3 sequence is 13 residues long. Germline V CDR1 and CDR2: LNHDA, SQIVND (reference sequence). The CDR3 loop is CASGGRRTTEAFF. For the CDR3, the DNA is TGTGCCAGCGGCGGACGGCGGACCACTGAAGCTTTCTTT.

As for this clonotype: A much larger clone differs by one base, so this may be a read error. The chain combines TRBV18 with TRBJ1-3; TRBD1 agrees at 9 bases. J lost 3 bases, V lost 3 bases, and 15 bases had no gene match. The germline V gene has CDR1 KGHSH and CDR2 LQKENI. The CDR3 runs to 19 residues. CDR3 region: CASSPVQGALFSYGNTIYF. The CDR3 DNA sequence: TGTGCCAGCTCACCCGTACAGGGGGCCTTATTCAGCTATGGAAACACCATATATTTT.

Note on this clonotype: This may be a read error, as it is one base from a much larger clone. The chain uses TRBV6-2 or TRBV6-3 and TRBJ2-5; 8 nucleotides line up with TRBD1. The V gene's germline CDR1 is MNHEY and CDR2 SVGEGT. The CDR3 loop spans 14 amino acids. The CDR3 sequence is CASKSTGDQVTQYF. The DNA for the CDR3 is TGTGCCAGCAAGTCGACAGGGGACCAAGTGACCCAGTACTTC.

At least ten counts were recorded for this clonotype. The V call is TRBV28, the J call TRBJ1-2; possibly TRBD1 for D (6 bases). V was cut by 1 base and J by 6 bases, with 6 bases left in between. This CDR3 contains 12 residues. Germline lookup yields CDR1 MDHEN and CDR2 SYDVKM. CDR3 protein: CASSLYRDGYTF. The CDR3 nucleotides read TGTGCCAGCAGTTTATACAGGGATGGCTACACCTTC.

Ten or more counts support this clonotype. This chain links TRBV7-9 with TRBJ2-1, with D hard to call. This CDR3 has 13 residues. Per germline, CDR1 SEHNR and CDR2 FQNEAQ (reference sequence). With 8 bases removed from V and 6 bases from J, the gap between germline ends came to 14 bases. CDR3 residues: CASGRTEFNEQFF. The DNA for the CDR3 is TGTGCCAGCGGACGTACGGAGTTCAATGAGCAGTTCTTC.

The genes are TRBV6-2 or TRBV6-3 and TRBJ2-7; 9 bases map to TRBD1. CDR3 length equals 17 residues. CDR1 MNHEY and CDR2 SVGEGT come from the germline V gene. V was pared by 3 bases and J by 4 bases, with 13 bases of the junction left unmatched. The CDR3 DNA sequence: TGTGCCAGCAGTTATCCTATCCCCGGGACAGGGTCTTACGAGCAGTACTTC. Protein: CASSYPIPGTGSYEQYF.

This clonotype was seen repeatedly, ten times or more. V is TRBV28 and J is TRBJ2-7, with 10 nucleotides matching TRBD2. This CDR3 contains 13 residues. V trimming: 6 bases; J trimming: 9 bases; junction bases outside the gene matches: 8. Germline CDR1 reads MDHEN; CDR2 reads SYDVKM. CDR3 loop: CASRSSGSHRQYF. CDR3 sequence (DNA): TGTGCCAGCAGGTCTAGCGGGAGTCATAGGCAGTACTTC.

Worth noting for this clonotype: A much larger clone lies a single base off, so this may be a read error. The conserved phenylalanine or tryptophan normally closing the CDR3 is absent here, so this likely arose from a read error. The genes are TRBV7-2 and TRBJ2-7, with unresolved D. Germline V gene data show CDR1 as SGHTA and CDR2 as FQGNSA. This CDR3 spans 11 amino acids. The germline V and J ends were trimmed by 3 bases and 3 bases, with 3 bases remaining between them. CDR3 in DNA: TGTGCCAGCAGCTTCAACTACGAGCAGTACCTC. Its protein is CASSFNYEQYL.

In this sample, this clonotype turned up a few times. CDR3: CASSPGTSGSIHEQYF. The CDR3 DNA sequence: TGTGCCAGCAGCCCGGGGACTAGCGGGAGTATCCACGAGCAGTACTTC. The genes are TRBV7-9 and TRBJ2-7, with TRBD2 matching over 14 bases. Per the germline V gene, CDR1 is SEHNR and CDR2 is FQNEAQ (reference sequence). J was trimmed by 5 bases and V by 5 bases; bases with no gene match: 8. The CDR3 extends over 16 amino acids.